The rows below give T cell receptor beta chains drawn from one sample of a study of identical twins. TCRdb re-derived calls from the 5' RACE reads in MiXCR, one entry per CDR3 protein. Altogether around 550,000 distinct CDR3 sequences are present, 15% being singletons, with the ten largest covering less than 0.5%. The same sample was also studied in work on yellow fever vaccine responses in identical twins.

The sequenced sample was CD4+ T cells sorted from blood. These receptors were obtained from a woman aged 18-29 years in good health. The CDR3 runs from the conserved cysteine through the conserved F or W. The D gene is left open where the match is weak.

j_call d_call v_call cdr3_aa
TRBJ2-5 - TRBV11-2 CASSQLRYEQRAWQETQYF
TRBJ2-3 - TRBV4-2 CASSDPGLRGMADTQYF
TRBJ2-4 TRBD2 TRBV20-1 CSASPAGGPNIQYF
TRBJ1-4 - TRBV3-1 CASSPGGHEKLFF
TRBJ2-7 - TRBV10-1 CASGQSSYEQYF
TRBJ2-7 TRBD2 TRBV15 CATSTRRTSGNPYEQYF
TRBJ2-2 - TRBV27 CASSFGRDITGELFF
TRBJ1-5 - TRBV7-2 CASSLAPGDQPQHF
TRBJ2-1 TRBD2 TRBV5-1 CASRRSGGDHNEQFF
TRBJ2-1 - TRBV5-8 CASNLFYNEQFF
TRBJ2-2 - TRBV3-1 CASSVDPIGELFF
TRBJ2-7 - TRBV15 CATSSRDNSYEQNF
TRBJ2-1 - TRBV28 CASRGGGSTSYNEQFF
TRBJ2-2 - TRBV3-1 CASSPRTRRLVNTGELFF
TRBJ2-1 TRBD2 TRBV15 CATSRSIPLAGANNEQFF
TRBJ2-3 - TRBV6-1 CASSSSRDTQYF
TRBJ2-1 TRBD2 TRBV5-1 CASSHRTSGGSYNEQFF
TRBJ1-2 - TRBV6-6 CASHTGYYGYTF
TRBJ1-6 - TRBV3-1 CASSPTGTANSPLHF
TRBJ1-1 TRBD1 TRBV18 CASSLRDRNLNTEAFF
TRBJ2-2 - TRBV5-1 CASALEVYTGELFF
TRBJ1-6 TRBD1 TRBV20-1 CSASLGTGLSSPLHF
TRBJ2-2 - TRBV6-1 CASRSGLLVGELFF
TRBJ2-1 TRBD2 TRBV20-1 CSARDRLAGVNEQFF
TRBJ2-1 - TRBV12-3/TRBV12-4 CASSLGTVRGAGEQFF
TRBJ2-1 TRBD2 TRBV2 CASSERLAGDNEQFF
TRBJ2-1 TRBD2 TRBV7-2 CASSSTGLAGLEQFF
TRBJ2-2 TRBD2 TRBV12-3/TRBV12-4 CASSFGLAGTTGELFF
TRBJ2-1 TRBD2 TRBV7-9 CASSLAYSGVGPNEQFF
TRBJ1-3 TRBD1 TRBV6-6 CASRPPGTEIYF
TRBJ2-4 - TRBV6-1 CASSETRDGLAKNIQYF
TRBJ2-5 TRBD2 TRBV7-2 CASSPRAGNQETQYF
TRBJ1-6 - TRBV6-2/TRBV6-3 CASSPGISLHF
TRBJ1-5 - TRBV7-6 CASSWQEAGPQHF
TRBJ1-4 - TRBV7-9 CASSLPVEGKLFF
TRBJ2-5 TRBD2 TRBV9 CASSVGETSGTMKTQYF
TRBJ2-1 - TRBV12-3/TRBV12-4 CASSLGRQGVGNEQFF
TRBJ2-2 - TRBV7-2 CASKPGQLTGELFF
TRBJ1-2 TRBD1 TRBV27 CASRDRSGRGYTF
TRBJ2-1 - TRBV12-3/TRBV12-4 CASSLYQRTSDEQFF
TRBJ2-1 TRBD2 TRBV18 CASSPRRSGRDNEQFF
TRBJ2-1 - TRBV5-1 CASSLIPGVSSYNEQFF
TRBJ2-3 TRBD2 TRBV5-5 CASSKGLAGATDTQYF
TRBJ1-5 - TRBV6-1 CASRGDLYSNQPQHF
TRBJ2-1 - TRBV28 CASKDNEQFF